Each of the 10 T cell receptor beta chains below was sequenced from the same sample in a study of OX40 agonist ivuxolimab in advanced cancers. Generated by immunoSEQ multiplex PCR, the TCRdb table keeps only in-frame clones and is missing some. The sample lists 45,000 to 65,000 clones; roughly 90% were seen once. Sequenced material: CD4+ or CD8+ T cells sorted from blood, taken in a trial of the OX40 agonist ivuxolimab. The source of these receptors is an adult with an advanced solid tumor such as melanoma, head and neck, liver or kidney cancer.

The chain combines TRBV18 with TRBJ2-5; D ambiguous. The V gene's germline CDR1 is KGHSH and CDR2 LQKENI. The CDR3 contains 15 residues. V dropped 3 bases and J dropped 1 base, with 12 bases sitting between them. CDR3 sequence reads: CASSPPMGSQETQYF. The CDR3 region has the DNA TGTGCCAGCTCACCTCCTATGGGCAGCCAAGAGACCCAGTACTTC.

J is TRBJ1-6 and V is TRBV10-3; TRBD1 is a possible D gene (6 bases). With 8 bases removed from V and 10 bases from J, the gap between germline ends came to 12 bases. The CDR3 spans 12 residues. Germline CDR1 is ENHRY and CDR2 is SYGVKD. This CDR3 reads CAIGNRDSPLHF. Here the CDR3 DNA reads TGTGCCATCGGAAACAGGGACTCACCCCTCCACTTT.

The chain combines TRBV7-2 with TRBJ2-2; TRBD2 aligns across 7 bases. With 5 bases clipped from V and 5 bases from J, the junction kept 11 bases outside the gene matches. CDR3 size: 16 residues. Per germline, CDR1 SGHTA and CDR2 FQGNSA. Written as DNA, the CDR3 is TGTGCCAGCAGCCTAGGACTAGGGGTACGGACCGGGGAGCTGTTTTTT. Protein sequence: CASSLGLGVRTGELFF.

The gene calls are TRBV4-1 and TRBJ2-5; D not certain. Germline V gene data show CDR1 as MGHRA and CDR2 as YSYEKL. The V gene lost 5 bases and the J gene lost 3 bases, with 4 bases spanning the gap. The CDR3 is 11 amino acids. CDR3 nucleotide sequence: TGCGCCAGCAGCGCCAAAGAGACCCAGTACTTC. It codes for CASSAKETQYF.

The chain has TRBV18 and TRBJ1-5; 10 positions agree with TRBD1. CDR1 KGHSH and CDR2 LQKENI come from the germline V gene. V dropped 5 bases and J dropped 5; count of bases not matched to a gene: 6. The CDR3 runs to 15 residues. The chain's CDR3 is CASSTRTGGDQPQHF. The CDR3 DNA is TGTGCCAGCTCAACTCGGACAGGGGGGGATCAGCCCCAGCATTTT.

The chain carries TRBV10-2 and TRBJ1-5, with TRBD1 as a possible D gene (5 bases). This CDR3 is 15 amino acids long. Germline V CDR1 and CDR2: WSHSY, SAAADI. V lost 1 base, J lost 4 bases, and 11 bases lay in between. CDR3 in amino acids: CASSEWGGTNQPQHF. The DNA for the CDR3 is TGCGCCAGCAGTGAGTGGGGGGGAACAAATCAGCCCCAGCATTTT.

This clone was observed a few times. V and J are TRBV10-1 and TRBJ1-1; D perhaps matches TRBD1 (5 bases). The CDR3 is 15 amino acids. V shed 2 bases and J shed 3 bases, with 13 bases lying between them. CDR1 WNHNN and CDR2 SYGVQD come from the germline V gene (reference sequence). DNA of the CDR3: TGCGCCAGCAGTGAGGGTAAGGGGAGGTACACTGAAGCTTTCTTT. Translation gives CASSEGKGRYTEAFF.

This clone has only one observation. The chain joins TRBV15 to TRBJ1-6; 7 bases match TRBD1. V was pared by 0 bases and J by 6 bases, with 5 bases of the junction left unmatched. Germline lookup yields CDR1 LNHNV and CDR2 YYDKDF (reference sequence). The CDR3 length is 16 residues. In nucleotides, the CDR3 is TGTGCCACCAGCAGAGAAGGGGGCTTGGGTAATTCACCCCTCCACTTT. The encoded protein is CATSREGGLGNSPLHF.

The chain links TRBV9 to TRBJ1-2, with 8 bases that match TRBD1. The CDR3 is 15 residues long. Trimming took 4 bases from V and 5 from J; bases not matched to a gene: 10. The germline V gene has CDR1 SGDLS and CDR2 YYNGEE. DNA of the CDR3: TGTGCCAGCAGCCCCCAGTCAGGGGGCTTATATGGCTACACCTTC. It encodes CASSPQSGGLYGYTF.

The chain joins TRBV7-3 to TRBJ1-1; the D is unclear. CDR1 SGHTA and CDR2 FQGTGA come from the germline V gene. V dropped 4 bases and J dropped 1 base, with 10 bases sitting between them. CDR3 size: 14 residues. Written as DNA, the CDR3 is TGTGCCAGCAGCTATTCCACAGCGAACACTGAAGCTTTCTTT. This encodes CASSYSTANTEAFF. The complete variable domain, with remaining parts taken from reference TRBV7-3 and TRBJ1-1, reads GAGVSQTPSNKVTEKGKYVELRCDPISGHTALYWYRQSLGQGPEFLIYFQGTGAADDSGLPNDRFFAVRPEGSVSTLKIQRTERGDSAVYLCASSYSTANTEAFFGQGTRLTVV.